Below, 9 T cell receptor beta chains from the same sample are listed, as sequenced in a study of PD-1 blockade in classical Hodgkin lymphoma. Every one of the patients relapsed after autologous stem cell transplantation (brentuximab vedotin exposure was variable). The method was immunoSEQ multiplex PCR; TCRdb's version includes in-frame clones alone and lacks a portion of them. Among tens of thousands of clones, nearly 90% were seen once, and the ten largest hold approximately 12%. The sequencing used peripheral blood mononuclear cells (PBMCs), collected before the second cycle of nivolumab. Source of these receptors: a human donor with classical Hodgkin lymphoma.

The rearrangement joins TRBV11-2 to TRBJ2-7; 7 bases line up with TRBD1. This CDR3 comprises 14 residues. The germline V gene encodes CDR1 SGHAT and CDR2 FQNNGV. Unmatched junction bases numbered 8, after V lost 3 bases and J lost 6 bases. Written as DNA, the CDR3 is TGTGCCAGCAGCTTTTTACAGGGGATGGTCGAGCAGTACTTC. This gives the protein CASSFLQGMVEQYF.

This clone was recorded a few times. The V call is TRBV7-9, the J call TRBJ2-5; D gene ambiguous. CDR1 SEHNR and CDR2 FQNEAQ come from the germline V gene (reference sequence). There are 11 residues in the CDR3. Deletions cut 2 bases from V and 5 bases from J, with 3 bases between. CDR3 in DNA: TGTGCCAGCAGCTTAACGGAGACCCAGTACTTC. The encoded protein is CASSLTETQYF.

CDR3 sequence reads: CASSLVTSGRRSRPHEQFF. CDR3 DNA: TGTGCCAGCAGCTTAGTAACTAGCGGCCGGAGGAGTCGCCCCCATGAGCAGTTCTTC. V and J are TRBV7-8 and TRBJ2-1; 8 bases match TRBD2. This CDR3 comprises 19 residues. V gave up 1 base and J gave up 8 bases; unmatched junction bases: 19. Germline lookup yields CDR1 SGHVS and CDR2 FQNEAQ.

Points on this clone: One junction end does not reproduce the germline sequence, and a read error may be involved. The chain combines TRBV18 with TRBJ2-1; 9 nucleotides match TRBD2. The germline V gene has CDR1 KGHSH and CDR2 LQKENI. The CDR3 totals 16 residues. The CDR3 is CASSPRLADSYNEQFF. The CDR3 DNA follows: TGTGCCAGCTCGCCACGACTAGCGGACTCCTACAATGAGCAGTTCTTC.

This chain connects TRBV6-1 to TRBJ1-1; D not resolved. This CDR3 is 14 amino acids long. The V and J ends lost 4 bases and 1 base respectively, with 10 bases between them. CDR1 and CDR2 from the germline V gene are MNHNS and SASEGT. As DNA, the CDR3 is TGTGCCAGCAGTGCTACTCGAGGGAACACTGAAGCTTTCTTT. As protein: CASSATRGNTEAFF.

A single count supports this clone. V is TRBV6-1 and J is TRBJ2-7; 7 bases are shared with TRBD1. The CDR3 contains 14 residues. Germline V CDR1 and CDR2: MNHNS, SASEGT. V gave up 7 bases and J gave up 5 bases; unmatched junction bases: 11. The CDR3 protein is CASNPVQGRDEQYF. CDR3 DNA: TGTGCCAGCAATCCGGTACAGGGGCGCGACGAGCAGTACTTC.

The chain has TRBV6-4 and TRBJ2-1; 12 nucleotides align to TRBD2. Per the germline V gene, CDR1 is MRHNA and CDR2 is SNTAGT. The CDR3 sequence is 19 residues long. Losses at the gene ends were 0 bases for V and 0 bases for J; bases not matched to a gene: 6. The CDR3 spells CASSDSASGRAGSYNEQFF. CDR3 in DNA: TGTGCCAGCAGTGACTCGGCTAGCGGGAGGGCGGGCTCCTACAATGAGCAGTTCTTC.

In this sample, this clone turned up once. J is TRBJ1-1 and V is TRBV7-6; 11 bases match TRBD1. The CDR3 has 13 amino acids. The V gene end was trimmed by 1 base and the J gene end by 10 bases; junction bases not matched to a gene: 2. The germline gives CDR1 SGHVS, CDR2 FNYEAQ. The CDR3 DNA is TGTGCCAGCAGCTTAGAGGGACAGGGGGGAGCTTTCTTT. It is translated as CASSLEGQGGAFF.

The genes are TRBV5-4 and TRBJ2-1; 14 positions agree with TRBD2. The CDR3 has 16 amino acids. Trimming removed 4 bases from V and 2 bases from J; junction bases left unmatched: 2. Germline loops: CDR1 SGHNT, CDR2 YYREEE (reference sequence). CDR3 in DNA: TGTGCCAGCAGCCCGACTAGCGGGAGGGCCTACAATGAGCAGTTCTTC. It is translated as CASSPTSGRAYNEQFF.